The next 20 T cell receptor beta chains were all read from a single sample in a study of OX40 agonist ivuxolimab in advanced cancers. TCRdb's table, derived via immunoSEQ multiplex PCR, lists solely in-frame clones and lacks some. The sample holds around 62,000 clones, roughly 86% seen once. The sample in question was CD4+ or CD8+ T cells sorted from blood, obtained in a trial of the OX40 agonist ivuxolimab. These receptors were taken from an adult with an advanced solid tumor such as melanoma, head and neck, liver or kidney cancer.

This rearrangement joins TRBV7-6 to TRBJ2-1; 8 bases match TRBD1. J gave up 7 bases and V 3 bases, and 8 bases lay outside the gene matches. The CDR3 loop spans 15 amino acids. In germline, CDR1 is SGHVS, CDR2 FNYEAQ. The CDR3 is CASSLRTGTGNEQFF. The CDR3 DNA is TGTGCCAGCAGCTTGAGGACAGGGACTGGGAATGAGCAGTTCTTC.

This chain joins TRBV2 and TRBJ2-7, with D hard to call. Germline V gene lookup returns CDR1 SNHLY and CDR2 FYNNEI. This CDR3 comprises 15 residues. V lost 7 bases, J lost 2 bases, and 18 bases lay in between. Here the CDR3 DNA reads TGTGCCAGCAACCCCCAGACCGATCCAACCTACGAGCAGTACTTC. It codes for CASNPQTDPTYEQYF. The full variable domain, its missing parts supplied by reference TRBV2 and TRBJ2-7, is EPEVTQTPSHQVTQMGQEVILRCVPISNHLYFYWYRQILGQKVEFLVSFYNNEISEKSEIFDDQFSVERPDGSNFTLKIRSTKLEDSAMYFCASNPQTDPTYEQYFGPGTRLTVT.

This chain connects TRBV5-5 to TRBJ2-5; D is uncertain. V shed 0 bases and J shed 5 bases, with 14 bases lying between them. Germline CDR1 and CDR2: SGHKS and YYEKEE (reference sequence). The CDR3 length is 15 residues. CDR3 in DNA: TGTGCCAGCAGCTTGGGTCTATTCGATGAGGAGACCCAGTACTTC. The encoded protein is CASSLGLFDEETQYF. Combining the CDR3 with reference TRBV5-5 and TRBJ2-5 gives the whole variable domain DAGVTQSPTHLIKTRGQQVTLRCSPISGHKSVSWYQQVLGQGPQFIFQYYEKEERGRGNFPDRFSARQFPNYSSELNVNALLLGDSALYLCASSLGLFDEETQYFGPGTRLLVL.

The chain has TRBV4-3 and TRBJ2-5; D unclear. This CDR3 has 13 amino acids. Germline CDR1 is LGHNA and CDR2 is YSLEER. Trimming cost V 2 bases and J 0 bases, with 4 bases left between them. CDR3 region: CASSQFHQETQYF. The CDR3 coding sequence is TGCGCCAGCAGCCAATTCCACCAAGAGACCCAGTACTTC.

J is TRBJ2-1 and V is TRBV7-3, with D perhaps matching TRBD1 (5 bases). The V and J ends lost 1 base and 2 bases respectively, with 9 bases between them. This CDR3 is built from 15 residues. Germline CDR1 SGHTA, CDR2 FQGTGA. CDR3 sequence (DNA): TGTGCCAGCAGCTTAATGTCAGGGACCTACAATGAGCAGTTCTTC. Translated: CASSLMSGTYNEQFF.

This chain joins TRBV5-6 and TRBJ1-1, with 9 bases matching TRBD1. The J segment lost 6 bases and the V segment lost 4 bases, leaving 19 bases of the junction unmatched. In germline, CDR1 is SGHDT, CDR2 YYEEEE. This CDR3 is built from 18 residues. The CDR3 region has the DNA TGTGCCAGCAGCCGAAATCGGGACAGGGTGGGGTTCAGGGCTGAAGCTTTCTTT. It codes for CASSRNRDRVGFRAEAFF. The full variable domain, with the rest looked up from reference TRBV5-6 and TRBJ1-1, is DAGVTQSPTHLIKTRGQQVTLRCSPKSGHDTVSWYQQALGQGPQFIFQYYEEEERQRGNFPDRFSGHQFPNYSSELNVNALLLGDSALYLCASSRNRDRVGFRAEAFFGQGTRLTVV.

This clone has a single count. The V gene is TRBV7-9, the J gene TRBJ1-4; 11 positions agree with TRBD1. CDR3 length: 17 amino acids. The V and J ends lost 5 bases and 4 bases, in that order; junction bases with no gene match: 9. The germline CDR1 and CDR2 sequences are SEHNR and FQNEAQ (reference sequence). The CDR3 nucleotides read TGTGCCAGCAGCCTGTGGACAGGGGGCAGTGGTAATGAAAAACTGTTTTTT. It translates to CASSLWTGGSGNEKLFF.

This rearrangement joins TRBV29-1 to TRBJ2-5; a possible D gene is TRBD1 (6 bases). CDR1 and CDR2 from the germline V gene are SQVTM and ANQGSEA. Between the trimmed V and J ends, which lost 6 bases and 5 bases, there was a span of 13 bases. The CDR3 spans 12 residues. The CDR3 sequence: CSVIVRGETQYF. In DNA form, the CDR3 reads TGCAGCGTCATAGTAAGGGGGGAGACCCAGTACTTC.

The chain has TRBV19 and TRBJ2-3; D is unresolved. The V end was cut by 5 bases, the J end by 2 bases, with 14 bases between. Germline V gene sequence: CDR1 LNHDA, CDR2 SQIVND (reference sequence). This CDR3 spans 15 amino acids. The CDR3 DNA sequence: TGTGCCAGTAGTGGATTTGCAGGCCCCACAGATACGCAGTATTTT. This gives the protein CASSGFAGPTDTQYF.

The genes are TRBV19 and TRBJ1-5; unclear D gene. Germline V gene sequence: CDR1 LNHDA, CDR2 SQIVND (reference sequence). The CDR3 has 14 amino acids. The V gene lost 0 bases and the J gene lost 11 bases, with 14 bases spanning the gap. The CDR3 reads CASSIEVRTWTQHF. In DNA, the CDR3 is TGTGCCAGTAGTATAGAAGTACGGACTTGGACCCAGCATTTT.

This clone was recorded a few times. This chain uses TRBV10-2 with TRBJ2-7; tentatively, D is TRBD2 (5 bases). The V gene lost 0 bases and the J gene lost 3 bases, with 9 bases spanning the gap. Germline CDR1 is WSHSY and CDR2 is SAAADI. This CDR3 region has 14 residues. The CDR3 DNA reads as TGCGCCAGCAGTGAGTCAAACGGGAACTACGAGCAGTACTTC. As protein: CASSESNGNYEQYF.

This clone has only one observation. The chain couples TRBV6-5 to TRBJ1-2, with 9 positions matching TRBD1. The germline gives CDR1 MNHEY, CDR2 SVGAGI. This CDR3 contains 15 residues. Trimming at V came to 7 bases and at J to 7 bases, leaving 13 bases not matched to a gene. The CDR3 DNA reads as TGTGCCAGCAACGCCTACACAGGGGGCCGGGGTGGCTACACCTTC. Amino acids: CASNAYTGGRGGYTF.

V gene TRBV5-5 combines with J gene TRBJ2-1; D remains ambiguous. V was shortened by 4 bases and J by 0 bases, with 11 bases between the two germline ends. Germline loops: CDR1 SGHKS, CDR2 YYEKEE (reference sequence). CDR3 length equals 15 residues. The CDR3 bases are TGTGCCAGCAGCGAAAGCCCTAGCTCCTACAATGAGCAGTTCTTC. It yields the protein CASSESPSSYNEQFF.

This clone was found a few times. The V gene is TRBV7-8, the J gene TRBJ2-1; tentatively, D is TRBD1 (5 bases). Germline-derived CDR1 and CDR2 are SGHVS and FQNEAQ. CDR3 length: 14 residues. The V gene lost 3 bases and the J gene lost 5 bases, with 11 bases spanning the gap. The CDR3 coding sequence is TGTGCCAGCAGCTTTAGACAGACAGACAATGAGCAGTTCTTC. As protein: CASSFRQTDNEQFF.

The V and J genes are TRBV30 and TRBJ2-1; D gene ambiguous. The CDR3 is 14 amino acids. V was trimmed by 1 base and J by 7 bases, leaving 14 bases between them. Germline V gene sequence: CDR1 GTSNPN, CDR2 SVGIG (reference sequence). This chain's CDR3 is CAWSAPFPRNEQFF. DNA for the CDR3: TGTGCCTGGAGTGCCCCCTTCCCCCGGAATGAGCAGTTCTTC.

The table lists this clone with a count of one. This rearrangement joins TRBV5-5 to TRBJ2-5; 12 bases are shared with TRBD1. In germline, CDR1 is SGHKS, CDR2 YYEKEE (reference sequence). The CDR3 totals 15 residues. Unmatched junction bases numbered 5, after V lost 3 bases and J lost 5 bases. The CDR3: CASSSPGTGGETQYF. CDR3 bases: TGTGCCAGCAGCTCCCCCGGGACAGGGGGCGAGACCCAGTACTTC.

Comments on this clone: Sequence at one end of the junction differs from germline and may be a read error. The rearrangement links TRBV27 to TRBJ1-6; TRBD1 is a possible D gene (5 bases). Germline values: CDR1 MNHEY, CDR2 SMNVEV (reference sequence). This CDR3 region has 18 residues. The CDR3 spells CASSLRPPGASDNSPLHF. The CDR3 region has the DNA TGTGCCAGCAGTTTACGGCCCCCCGGGGCCTCCGATAATTCACCCCTCCACTTT.

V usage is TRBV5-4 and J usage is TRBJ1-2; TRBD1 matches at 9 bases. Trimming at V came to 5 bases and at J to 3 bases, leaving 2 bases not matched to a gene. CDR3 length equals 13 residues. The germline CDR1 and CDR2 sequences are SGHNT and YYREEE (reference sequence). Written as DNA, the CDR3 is TGTGCCAGCAGTAGGACAGGGGACTATGGCTACACCTTC. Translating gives CASSRTGDYGYTF. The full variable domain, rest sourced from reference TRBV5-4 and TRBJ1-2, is ETGVTQSPTHLIKTRGQQVTLRCSSQSGHNTVSWYQQALGQGPQFIFQYYREEENGRGNFPPRFSGLQFPNYSSELNVNALELDDSALYLCASSRTGDYGYTFGSGTRLTVV.

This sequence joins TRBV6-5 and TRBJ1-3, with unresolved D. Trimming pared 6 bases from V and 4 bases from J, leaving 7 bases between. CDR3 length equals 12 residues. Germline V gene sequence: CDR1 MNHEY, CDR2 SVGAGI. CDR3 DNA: TGTGCCAGCAGGGATCGCGGAAACACCATATATTTT. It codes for CASRDRGNTIYF.

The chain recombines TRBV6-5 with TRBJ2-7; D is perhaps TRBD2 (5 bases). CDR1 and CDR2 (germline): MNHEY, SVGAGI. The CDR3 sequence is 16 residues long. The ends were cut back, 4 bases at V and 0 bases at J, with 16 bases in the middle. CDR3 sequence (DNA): TGTGCCAGCAGTTCCCGAATCGGGGTTAGCTCCTACGAGCAGTACTTC. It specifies CASSSRIGVSSYEQYF.